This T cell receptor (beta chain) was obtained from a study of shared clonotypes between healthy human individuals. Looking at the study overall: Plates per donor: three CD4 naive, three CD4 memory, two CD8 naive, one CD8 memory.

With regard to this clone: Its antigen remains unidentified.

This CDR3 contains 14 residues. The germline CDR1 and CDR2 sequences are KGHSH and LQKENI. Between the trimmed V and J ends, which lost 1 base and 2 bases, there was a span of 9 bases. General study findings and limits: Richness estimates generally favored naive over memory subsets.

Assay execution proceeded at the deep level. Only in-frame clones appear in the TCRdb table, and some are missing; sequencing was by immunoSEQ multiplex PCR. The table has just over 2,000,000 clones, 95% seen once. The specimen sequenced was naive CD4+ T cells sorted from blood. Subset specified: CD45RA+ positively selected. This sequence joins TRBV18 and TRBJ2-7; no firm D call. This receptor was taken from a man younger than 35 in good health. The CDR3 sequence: CASSPQGIPYEQYF. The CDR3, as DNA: TGTGCCAGCTCACCACAAGGGATACCCTACGAGCAGTACTTC. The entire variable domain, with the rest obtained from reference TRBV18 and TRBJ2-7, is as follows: NAGVMQNPRHLVRRRGQEARLRCSPMKGHSHVYWYRQLPEEGLKFMVYLQKENIIDESGMPKERFSAEFPKEGPSILRIQQVVRGDSAAYFCASSPQGIPYEQYFGPGTRLTVT.